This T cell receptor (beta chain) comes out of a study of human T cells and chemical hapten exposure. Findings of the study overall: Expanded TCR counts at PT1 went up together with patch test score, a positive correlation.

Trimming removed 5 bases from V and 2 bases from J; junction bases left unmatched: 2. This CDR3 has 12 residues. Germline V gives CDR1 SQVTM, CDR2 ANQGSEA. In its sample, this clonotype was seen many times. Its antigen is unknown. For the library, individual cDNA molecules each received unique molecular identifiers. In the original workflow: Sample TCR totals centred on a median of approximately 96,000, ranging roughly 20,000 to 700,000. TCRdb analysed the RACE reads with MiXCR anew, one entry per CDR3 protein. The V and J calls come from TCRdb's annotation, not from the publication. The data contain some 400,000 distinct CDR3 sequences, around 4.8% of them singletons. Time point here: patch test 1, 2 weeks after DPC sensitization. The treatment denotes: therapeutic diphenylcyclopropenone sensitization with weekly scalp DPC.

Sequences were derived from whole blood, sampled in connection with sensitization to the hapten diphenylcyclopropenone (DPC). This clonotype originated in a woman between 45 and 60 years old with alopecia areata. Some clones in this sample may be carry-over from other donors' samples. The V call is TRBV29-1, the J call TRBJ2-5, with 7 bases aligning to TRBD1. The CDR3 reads CSVIQGQETQYF. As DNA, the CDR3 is TGCAGCGTTATACAGGGGCAAGAGACCCAGTACTTC.